Listed below are T cell receptor beta chains from one sample, sequenced in a study of CD8 T cells in ankylosing spondylitis. TCRdb passed the 5' RACE reads through MiXCR, listing each CDR3 protein once. The repertoire consists of around 100,000 distinct CDR3 sequences, with more than 20% occurring once and the leading ten covering more than 9%. The sample taken for sequencing was synovial fluid, either unsorted or a sorted T cell fraction (not recorded which). These receptors all come from a male donor with ankylosing spondylitis. Each CDR3 is given with its conserved first and last residue.

V gene	J gene	CDR3 protein
TRBV7-2	TRBJ2-3	CASSSGSPSTDTQYF
TRBV6-2/TRBV6-3	TRBJ2-1	CASSYLRGGGYNEQFF
TRBV20-1	TRBJ1-5	CSVQKPGGNQPQHF
TRBV18	TRBJ1-5	CASSRGTGDSNQPQHF
TRBV2	TRBJ1-2	CASGAGTNYGYTF
TRBV5-6	TRBJ2-3	CASSLRDRVTDTQYF
TRBV27	TRBJ2-7	CASSLYASYEQYF
TRBV5-5	TRBJ2-7	CASIETINSYEQYF
TRBV7-9	TRBJ2-1	CASSLRIDEQFF
TRBV21-1	TRBJ1-2	CASSAGTQEVYGYTF
TRBV7-2	TRBJ1-6	CASSLIHGAPLHF
TRBV5-6	TRBJ2-6	CASSLWTGGANVLTF
TRBV20-1	TRBJ1-1	CSAPRGGTEAFF
TRBV2	TRBJ2-3	CASRLGQNTDTQYF
TRBV7-9	TRBJ2-1	CASSLADPRTDEQFF
TRBV12-3/TRBV12-4	TRBJ2-2	CASGWGARTGELFF
TRBV5-1	TRBJ1-1	CASGGQGVATEAFF
TRBV7-8	TRBJ2-1	CASSSWDTPGGGNEQFF
TRBV30	TRBJ2-3	CAWTPIDTQYF
TRBV12-3/TRBV12-4	TRBJ1-1	CASSYAREGAFF
TRBV14	TRBJ2-3	CASSPRGGDTQYF
TRBV5-6	TRBJ1-6	CASSLAIVAGGGQALHF
TRBV7-6	TRBJ2-1	CASSLPFAGEQFF
TRBV19	TRBJ1-5	CASQGGQFYSNQPQHF
TRBV24-1	TRBJ2-1	CATSDLDGRAYNEQFF
TRBV20-1	TRBJ1-1	CSARESRGVYTEAFF
TRBV20-1	TRBJ2-1	CSPRQLAGMNEQFF
TRBV2	TRBJ2-3	CASSESGTGEGDTQYF
TRBV12-3/TRBV12-4	TRBJ2-7	CASSSTGRVGYEQYF
TRBV4-1	TRBJ2-5	CASSQDPTSGRETQYF
TRBV27	TRBJ2-1	CASRKGDYYNEQFF
TRBV19	TRBJ1-2	CASSKDGNYGYTF
TRBV20-1	TRBJ1-1	CSARDLQGATEAFF
TRBV4-2	TRBJ1-1	CASSQDSTTNTEASF
TRBV20-1	TRBJ2-7	CSAGAGRVAYEQYF
TRBV20-1	TRBJ2-2	CSARDLTRGTGELFF
TRBV6-5	TRBJ1-2	CASSSSVRDRKQGYTF
TRBV10-1	TRBJ2-1	CAYRDEQFF
TRBV20-1	TRBJ2-1	CSASSGQAANEQFF
TRBV12-3/TRBV12-4	TRBJ2-2	CAGQGNTGELFF
TRBV5-1	TRBJ2-5	CASSEGETQYF
TRBV20-1	TRBJ2-7	CSAKYGTGFTYEQYF
TRBV18	TRBJ1-5	CASRGQLNQPQHF
TRBV15	TRBJ1-1	CATSRGTDSNTEAFF
TRBV27	TRBJ1-4	CASSRSGFNEKLFF
TRBV27	TRBJ2-1	CASSSQGVMYNEQFF
TRBV5-1	TRBJ2-1	CASSLTSSGREQFF
TRBV5-1	TRBJ2-1	CASSLGTGLNEQFF
TRBV10-3	TRBJ1-1	CAISRDRERNTEAFF
TRBV25-1	TRBJ2-2	CASTTGLSGELFF
TRBV29-1	TRBJ2-3	CSVEGEVWADTQYF